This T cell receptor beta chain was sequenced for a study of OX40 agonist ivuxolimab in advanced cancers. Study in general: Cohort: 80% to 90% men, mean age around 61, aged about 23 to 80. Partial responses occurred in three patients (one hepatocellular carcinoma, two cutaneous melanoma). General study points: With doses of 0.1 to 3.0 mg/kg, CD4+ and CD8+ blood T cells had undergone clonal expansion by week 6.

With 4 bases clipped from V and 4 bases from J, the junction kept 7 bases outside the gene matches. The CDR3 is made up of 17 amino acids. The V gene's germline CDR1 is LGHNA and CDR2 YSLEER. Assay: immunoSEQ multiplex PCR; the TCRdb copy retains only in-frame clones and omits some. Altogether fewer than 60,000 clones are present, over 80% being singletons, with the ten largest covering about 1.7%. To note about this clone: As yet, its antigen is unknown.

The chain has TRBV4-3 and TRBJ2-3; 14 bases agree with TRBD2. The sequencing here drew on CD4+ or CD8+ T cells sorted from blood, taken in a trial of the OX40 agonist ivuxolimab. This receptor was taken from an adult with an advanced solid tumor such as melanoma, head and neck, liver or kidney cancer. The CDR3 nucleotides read TGCGCCAGCAGCCGGACCGGGACTAGCGGGAGATCAGATACGCAGTATTTT. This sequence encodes CASSRTGTSGRSDTQYF.